This passage covers 22 T cell receptor beta chains from one sample sequenced in a study of human T cells and chemical hapten exposure. MiXCR, applied by TCRdb to the RACE reads, yields one record per CDR3 protein. The repertoire holds about 42,000 distinct CDR3 sequences, with around an eighth as singletons. Time point reported: pre-sensitization, week 0. Treatment defined: therapeutic diphenylcyclopropenone sensitization with weekly scalp DPC. Sequenced here: whole blood, sampled in connection with sensitization to the hapten diphenylcyclopropenone (DPC). The receptors here all came from a woman aged 25 to 39 with alopecia areata. Some clones in this sample may be carry-over from other donors' samples.

This clonotype was seen at least ten times. The J gene is TRBJ1-1, the V gene TRBV2, with D uncertain. V was shortened by 10 bases and J by 1 base, with 7 bases between the two germline ends. Germline values: CDR1 SNHLY, CDR2 FYNNEI. The CDR3 sequence is 11 residues long. CDR3 loop: CAIEQNTEAFF. CDR3 coding DNA: TGTGCCATCGAACAGAACACTGAAGCTTTCTTT.

The chain combines TRBV6-2 or TRBV6-3 with TRBJ1-1; a possible D gene is TRBD1 (6 bases). Germline CDR1 is MNHEY and CDR2 is SVGEGT. The CDR3 extends over 18 amino acids. V lost 3 bases, J lost 0 bases, and 20 bases lay in between. This CDR3 is CASSYGSQGTLLNTEAFF. DNA for the CDR3: TGTGCCAGCAGTTATGGCTCGCAGGGGACCCTGCTGAACACTGAAGCTTTCTTT.

This clonotype appeared many times. This chain links TRBV6-1 with TRBJ2-2, with TRBD1 as a possible D gene (6 bases). Germline V CDR1 and CDR2: MNHNS, SASEGT. Trimming took off 4 bases at V and 3 bases at J, with 9 bases between the two ends. This CDR3 spans 14 amino acids. The CDR3 region is CASSGGHYTGELFF. The CDR3 coding sequence is TGTGCCAGCAGTGGGGGACACTACACCGGGGAGCTGTTTTTT.

This clonotype was counted many times. The chain joins TRBV7-6 to TRBJ2-6; the D gene is possibly TRBD1 (5 bases). Trimming stripped 6 bases from V and 4 bases from J, with 13 bases between. The CDR3 has 15 amino acids. Germline V gene data show CDR1 as SGHVS and CDR2 as FNYEAQ. The CDR3 loop is CASSFQGVGANVLTF. The DNA for the CDR3 is TGTGCCAGCAGTTTCCAAGGGGTCGGGGCCAACGTCCTGACTTTC. The full variable domain, completed using reference TRBV7-6 and TRBJ2-6, is GAGVSQSPRYKVTKRGQDVALRCDPISGHVSLYWYRQALGQGPEFLTYFNYEAQQDKSGLPNDRFSAERPEGSISTLTIQRTEQRDSAMYRCASSFQGVGANVLTFGAGSRLTVL.

This clonotype was recorded many times. The chain couples TRBV29-1 to TRBJ2-5; no definite D call. With 5 bases removed from V and 1 base from J, the gap between germline ends came to 8 bases. The CDR3 spans 12 residues. Germline V gene sequence: CDR1 SQVTM, CDR2 ANQGSEA. The CDR3 region is CSVTNFQETQYF. The CDR3 nucleotides are TGCAGCGTTACGAATTTCCAAGAGACCCAGTACTTC.

This chain links TRBV28 with TRBJ2-3; 9 nucleotides match TRBD2. The CDR3 is 15 amino acids. Germline V lookup: CDR1 MDHEN, CDR2 SYDVKM. The junction had 4 bases not matched to a gene; V was cut back by 5 bases and J by 1 base. The CDR3 region has the DNA TGTGCCAGCAGTCGGGAGCGGGAGGGCACAGATACGCAGTATTTT. Translated, it gives CASSREREGTDTQYF.

J is TRBJ2-1 and V is TRBV15; D unclear. Deletions cut 3 bases from V and 6 bases from J, with 21 bases between. This CDR3 contains 17 residues. The V gene's germline CDR1 is LNHNV and CDR2 YYDKDF (reference sequence). CDR3 loop: CATSSNTASPRGNEQFF. The CDR3 region has the DNA TGTGCCACCAGCAGCAACACAGCCTCACCACGCGGCAATGAGCAGTTCTTC.

The gene calls are TRBV10-3 and TRBJ1-2; D is unresolved. Trimming stripped 6 bases from V and 9 bases from J, with 14 bases between. The CDR3 is 12 residues long. Germline V gives CDR1 ENHRY, CDR2 SYGVKD. The CDR3 DNA reads as TGTGCCATCAGAAGGACGGACGGGAGCTACACCTTC. Protein sequence: CAIRRTDGSYTF.

This clonotype was observed once. This chain links TRBV28 with TRBJ2-3; weak D call: TRBD1 (5 bases). V lost 3 bases and J 7 bases, leaving 14 bases between the germline ends. The CDR3 covers 14 residues. CDR1 and CDR2 from the germline V gene are MDHEN and SYDVKM. CDR3 sequence: CASSFSLGANTQYF. CDR3 DNA sequence: TGTGCCAGCAGTTTTAGCCTAGGGGCGAATACGCAGTATTTT.

The V call is TRBV9, the J call TRBJ2-7; TRBD1 might be the D (5 bases). Germline CDR1 is SGDLS and CDR2 is YYNGEE. V lost 4 bases, J lost 6 bases, and 14 bases lay in between. The CDR3 contains 13 residues. As DNA, the CDR3 is TGTGCCAGCAGCCCCGCAGGGTTCTCCGAGCAGTACTTC. It translates to CASSPAGFSEQYF.

This sequence joins TRBV7-8 and TRBJ1-5; 8 bases agree with TRBD1. This CDR3 spans 13 amino acids. CDR1 is SGHVS and CDR2 is FQNEAQ in the germline V gene. V trimming: 10 bases; J trimming: 6 bases; junction bases outside the gene matches: 8. CDR3: CATNDRGGQPQHF. CDR3 DNA sequence: TGTGCCACCAACGACAGGGGAGGTCAGCCCCAGCATTTT.

This clonotype was found a few times. The genes are TRBV29-1 and TRBJ2-7, with D possibly matching TRBD1 (6 bases). The V gene's germline CDR1 is SQVTM and CDR2 ANQGSEA. The length of the CDR3 is 14 residues. Trimming removed 5 bases from V and 3 bases from J, with 17 bases in between. The CDR3 nucleotides are TGCAGCGTTACCCTCCCGGACAGTAGCTACGAGCAGTACTTC. This sequence encodes CSVTLPDSSYEQYF.

There are a few counts of this clonotype. The rearrangement links TRBV4-3 to TRBJ2-5; D gene ambiguous. With 2 bases removed from V and 2 bases from J, the gap between germline ends came to 6 bases. CDR1 and CDR2 from the germline V gene are LGHNA and YSLEER. The CDR3 is 13 residues long. The CDR3 region has the DNA TGCGCCAGCAGCCAATCCGTGCAAGAGACCCAGTACTTC. This codes for CASSQSVQETQYF.

A word on this clonotype: A read error may explain this, as a much larger clone is one base away. This sequence joins TRBV6-6 and TRBJ1-1; D call uncertain. Germline CDR1 MNHNY, CDR2 SVGAGI (reference sequence). V was shortened by 11 bases and J by 3 bases, with 25 bases between the two germline ends. The CDR3 length is 16 residues. The CDR3 is CACTHSLGLGDTEAFF. Written as DNA, the CDR3 is TGTGCCTGCACCCACTCCCTAGGCTTGGGAGACACTGAAGCTTTCTTT.

V usage is TRBV5-6 and J usage is TRBJ2-5, with D perhaps matching TRBD1 (5 bases). This CDR3 comprises 13 residues. The V gene's germline CDR1 is SGHDT and CDR2 YYEEEE. With 0 bases removed from V and 7 bases from J, the gap between germline ends came to 10 bases. The DNA for the CDR3 is TGTGCCAGCAGCTTGGTCCAGGGCGGGACCCAGTACTTC. Its translation is CASSLVQGGTQYF.

The chain is built from TRBV28 and TRBJ1-1; 8 bases fit TRBD1. The CDR3 covers 14 residues. V trimming: 6 bases; J trimming: 0 bases; junction bases outside the gene matches: 3. The V gene's germline CDR1 is MDHEN and CDR2 SYDVKM. The CDR3 loop reads CASRKDRVNTEAFF. DNA of the CDR3: TGTGCCAGCAGAAAGGACAGGGTGAACACTGAAGCTTTCTTT. The whole variable domain, filled in from reference TRBV28 and TRBJ1-1, reads DVKVTQSSRYLVKRTGEKVFLECVQDMDHENMFWYRQDPGLGLRLIYFSYDVKMKEKGDIPEGYSVSREKKERFSLILESASTNQTSMYLCASRKDRVNTEAFFGQGTRLTVV.

The chain couples TRBV5-1 to TRBJ2-1, with D possibly being TRBD1 or TRBD2 (6 bases each). The CDR3 loop spans 15 amino acids. Per germline, CDR1 SGHRS and CDR2 YFSETQ. Trimming pared 4 bases from V and 2 bases from J, leaving 13 bases between. CDR3 in amino acids: CASSGGGSAYNEQFF. The CDR3 DNA is TGCGCCAGCAGCGGAGGGGGGTCCGCCTACAATGAGCAGTTCTTC. The full variable domain, in which reference TRBV5-1 and TRBJ2-1 provide the parts outside the CDR3, is KAGVTQTPRYLIKTRGQQVTLSCSPISGHRSVSWYQQTPGQGLQFLFEYFSETQRNKGNFPGRFSGRQFSNSRSEMNVSTLELGDSALYLCASSGGGSAYNEQFFGPGTRLTVL.

This clonotype showed up many times. The CDR3 loop is CASSPPRRDSALFF. Written as DNA, the CDR3 is TGTGCCAGCTCACCACCTAGACGGGACTCCGCCCTGTTTTTT. V usage is TRBV18 and J usage is TRBJ1-4, with D maybe TRBD1 (5 bases). In germline, CDR1 is KGHSH, CDR2 LQKENI. Trimming cost V 0 bases and J 14 bases, with 16 bases left between them. This CDR3 contains 14 residues.

There are many counts of this clonotype. This sequence joins TRBV18 and TRBJ2-2, with 10 bases identical to TRBD1. The CDR3 sequence is 15 residues long. The germline V gene has CDR1 KGHSH and CDR2 LQKENI. V gave up 3 bases and J gave up 3 bases; unmatched junction bases: 1. DNA for the CDR3: TGTGCCAGCTCACCCGGACAGGGGGACACCGGGGAGCTGTTTTTT. Translating it yields CASSPGQGDTGELFF.

This clonotype was found many times. The chain carries TRBV7-9 and TRBJ1-1; D unclear. V gave up 7 bases and J gave up 0 bases, with 6 bases separating them. The CDR3 has 12 amino acids. In germline, CDR1 is SEHNR, CDR2 FQNEAQ (reference sequence). The CDR3 DNA follows: TGTGCCAGCATCGAGGTGAACACTGAAGCTTTCTTT. This gives the protein CASIEVNTEAFF.

This clonotype was counted at least ten times. This rearrangement joins TRBV29-1 to TRBJ2-5; D unresolved. The V and J ends lost 0 bases and 5 bases respectively, with 7 bases between them. Germline lookup yields CDR1 SQVTM and CDR2 ANQGSEA. This CDR3 comprises 12 residues. The CDR3 is CSVEDRTETQYF. DNA of the CDR3: TGCAGCGTTGAAGATCGGACGGAGACCCAGTACTTC.

This clonotype was recorded at least ten times. V gene TRBV6-2 or TRBV6-3 combines with J gene TRBJ2-1; maybe TRBD1 (5 bases). The CDR3 is 13 amino acids. Trimming took off 4 bases at V and 5 bases at J, with 9 bases between the two ends. CDR1 is MNHEY and CDR2 is SVGEGT in the germline V gene. CDR3 DNA: TGTGCCAGCAGTTCTCAGGACAACAATGAGCAGTTCTTC. Encoded protein: CASSSQDNNEQFF.